The 11 T cell receptor beta chains reported below all come from one sample, sequenced in a study of blood T cell repertoires in COVID-19 (dated by TCRdb to between 2020 and 2021). Library method: the immunoSEQ multiplex PCR assay. What TCRdb holds here is the immuneACCESS table cut down to in-frame rearrangements. Part of the clones is not present; checked against another copy, under half of the missing clones reflect an unresolved V gene, and the others are unexplained. For this sample there are around 140,000 clones; around 84% appear just once. The ten largest clones take up about 2.3% of the sample. Sequencing was done on a sample of PBMCs or T cells enriched from blood (not recorded which). The receptor set was obtained from a middle-aged man with acute COVID-19.

The V and J genes are TRBV2 and TRBJ1-5, with D unclear. Per the germline V gene, CDR1 is SNHLY and CDR2 is FYNNEI. The CDR3 length is 14 residues. V was pared by 4 bases and J by 2 bases, with 9 bases between. This CDR3 reads CASSVTVRNQPQHF. The DNA of the CDR3 is TGTGCCAGCAGTGTTACAGTCCGCAATCAGCCCCAGCATTTT.

The V call is TRBV11-2, the J call TRBJ2-7, with 10 bases lining up with TRBD2. The CDR3 runs to 14 residues. Trimming cost V 1 base and J 6 bases; bases outside gene matches: 3. The germline V gene encodes CDR1 SGHAT and CDR2 FQNNGV. The chain's CDR3 is CASSLGLAGREQYF. The CDR3 DNA is TGTGCCAGCAGCTTAGGACTAGCGGGTCGCGAGCAGTACTTC.

This clone has a handful of counts. The rearrangement uses TRBV5-1 and TRBJ1-5; D is unresolved. Looked up from germline, CDR1 is SGHRS and CDR2 is YFSETQ. The length of the CDR3 is 14 residues. The V end was cut by 4 bases, the J end by 4 bases, with 12 bases between. The CDR3: CASSMDGSNQPQHF. The DNA of the CDR3 is TGCGCCAGCAGCATGGACGGTTCGAATCAGCCCCAGCATTTT.

The chain joins TRBV19 to TRBJ2-1; 11 nucleotides line up with TRBD2. The CDR3 has 13 amino acids. J gave up 9 bases and V 6 bases, and 4 bases lay outside the gene matches. CDR1 is LNHDA, CDR2 SQIVND, per germline (reference sequence). CDR3 loop: CASRTSGTGEQFF. The CDR3 bases are TGTGCCAGTAGGACTAGCGGGACCGGTGAGCAGTTCTTC. The variable domain in full, with the rest retrieved from reference TRBV19 and TRBJ2-1, is DGGITQSPKYLFRKEGQNVTLSCEQNLNHDAMYWYRQDPGQGLRLIYYSQIVNDFQKGDIAEGYSVSREKKESFPLTVTSAQKNPTAFYLCASRTSGTGEQFFGPGTRLTVL.

The J gene is TRBJ1-6, the V gene TRBV6-1, with TRBD1 matching over 9 bases. Germline trimming cut 4 bases from V and 7 bases from J; bases unmatched to any gene: 11. The CDR3 covers 17 residues. Germline lookup yields CDR1 MNHNS and CDR2 SASEGT. CDR3 sequence (DNA): TGTGCCAGCAGTGGGCTTACAGGGGGCCGGTGGAATTCACCCCTCCACTTT. It translates to CASSGLTGGRWNSPLHF.

The rearrangement links TRBV9 to TRBJ2-1; TRBD2 agrees at 11 bases. Germline-derived CDR1 and CDR2 are SGDLS and YYNGEE. The CDR3 runs 16 residues. The J segment lost 4 bases and the V segment lost 7 bases, leaving 10 bases of the junction unmatched. In DNA, the CDR3 is TGTGCCAGCGAGTCGGGACCTAGCGGGGGGTACAATGAGCAGTTCTTC. Amino acid sequence: CASESGPSGGYNEQFF.

J is TRBJ1-6 and V is TRBV7-9, with 11 bases matching TRBD1. Trimming took 4 bases from V and 8 from J; bases not matched to a gene: 4. The CDR3 is 15 residues long. Germline V gives CDR1 SEHNR, CDR2 FQNEAQ (reference sequence). As DNA, the CDR3 is TGTGCCAGCAGCTCGCCGGGACAGGGGGATTCACCCCTCCACTTT. Its protein product is CASSSPGQGDSPLHF.

Points on this clone: Additional DNA sequences in this sample encode the identical CDR3. This sequence joins TRBV7-9 and TRBJ2-7, with D uncertain. The CDR3 is 11 residues long. Germline V gene data show CDR1 as SEHNR and CDR2 as FQNEAQ (reference sequence). Trimming shortened V by 5 bases and J by 0 bases, and 2 bases separated the two germline ends. The CDR3 reads CASSLSYEQYF. DNA for the CDR3: TGTGCCAGCAGCCTCTCCTACGAGCAGTACTTC. The variable domain in full, completed from reference TRBV7-9 and TRBJ2-7, reads DTGVSQNPRHKITKRGQNVTFRCDPISEHNRLYWYRQTLGQGPEFLTYFQNEAQLEKSRLLSDRFSAERPKGSFSTLEIQRTEQGDSAMYLCASSLSYEQYFGPGTRLTVT.

V is TRBV5-1 and J is TRBJ2-7; D may be TRBD1 (6 bases). This CDR3 spans 15 amino acids. Trimming removed 9 bases from V and 4 bases from J, with 23 bases in between. Germline loops: CDR1 SGHRS, CDR2 YFSETQ. CDR3 nucleotides: TGCGCCACCCTCCCATTACATACAGGGCCGTACGAGCAGTACTTC. Its protein product is CATLPLHTGPYEQYF.

This clone was seen only once. The chain couples TRBV5-1 to TRBJ2-1, with D tentatively TRBD2 (5 bases). Germline V gene sequence: CDR1 SGHRS, CDR2 YFSETQ. The CDR3 loop spans 17 amino acids. Deletions cut 0 bases from V and 5 bases from J, with 18 bases between. Here the CDR3 DNA reads TGCGCCAGCAGCTTGGCCGAGGGTTCCTGGCGGAACAATGAGCAGTTCTTC. This encodes CASSLAEGSWRNNEQFF.

The chain has TRBV6-5 and TRBJ1-1; D ambiguous. V lost 0 bases and J 11 bases, leaving 10 bases between the germline ends. Germline values: CDR1 MNHEY, CDR2 SVGAGI. The CDR3 is 12 residues long. CDR3 residues: CASSYSGYRAFF. The CDR3 DNA reads TGTGCCAGCAGTTACTCGGGCTATAGGGCTTTCTTT.